The next 17 T cell receptor beta chains were all read from a single sample in a study of shared clonotypes between healthy human individuals. Sequenced by immunoSEQ multiplex PCR; TCRdb stores in-frame clones only, minus some. Here the sample spans around 83,000 clones, 50% to 70% being singletons. The sample consisted of memory CD8+ T cells sorted from blood. Indicated subset: CD45RO+ cells pooled with CCR7-negative TemRA cells. All receptors come from a man aged 25-45 years in good health.

The chain joins TRBV4-3 to TRBJ2-1, with 10 bases aligning to TRBD1. The germline gives CDR1 LGHNA, CDR2 YSLEER. The CDR3 consists of 16 residues. V gave up 4 bases and J gave up 6 bases; unmatched junction bases: 9. CDR3 protein: CASSLAFGQGGNEQFF. CDR3 bases: TGCGCCAGCAGCCTCGCTTTTGGACAGGGGGGCAATGAGCAGTTCTTC.

This clone showed up just a few times. The J gene is TRBJ2-5, the V gene TRBV6-5; 7 bases agree with TRBD1. V dropped 2 bases and J dropped 3; count of bases not matched to a gene: 6. CDR1 is MNHEY, CDR2 SVGAGI, per germline. This CDR3 has 15 residues. The CDR3 here is CASSYGQAYKETQYF. CDR3 nucleotide sequence: TGTGCCAGCAGTTACGGACAGGCTTACAAAGAGACCCAGTACTTC.

V gene TRBV7-8 combines with J gene TRBJ2-1; 7 bases agree with TRBD1. The CDR3 consists of 13 residues. CDR1 and CDR2 from the germline V gene are SGHVS and FQNEAQ. After removal of 6 bases from V and 7 bases from J, the junction contained 6 bases not matched to a gene. The CDR3 DNA reads TGTGCCAGCAGTGAAGAGGACAGGAATGAGCAGTTCTTC. The encoded protein is CASSEEDRNEQFF.

The V gene is TRBV5-5, the J gene TRBJ2-5; a possible D gene is TRBD1 (5 bases). Germline V lookup: CDR1 SGHKS, CDR2 YYEKEE (reference sequence). The CDR3 is made up of 13 amino acids. Between the trimmed V and J ends, which lost 0 bases and 5 bases, there was a span of 8 bases. The CDR3 nucleotides are TGTGCCAGCAGCTTGGTGGCAGGGGAGACCCAGTACTTC. Amino acid sequence: CASSLVAGETQYF.

The V and J genes are TRBV28 and TRBJ1-2; D gene ambiguous. This CDR3 spans 15 amino acids. Germline values: CDR1 MDHEN, CDR2 SYDVKM. The ends were cut back, 3 bases at V and 0 bases at J, with 11 bases in the middle. The CDR3 coding sequence is TGTGCCAGCAGTTTGTCCACCTACCCTAACTATGGCTACACCTTC. This codes for CASSLSTYPNYGYTF.

As for this clone: A far larger clone is a single base away, which makes a read error likely. The sample contains more than one DNA sequence encoding this CDR3. The V call is TRBV6-1, the J call TRBJ2-7, with 9 bases fitting TRBD2. CDR1 and CDR2 (germline): MNHNS, SASEGT. J lost 0 bases, V lost 0 bases, and 0 bases had no gene match. The CDR3 is made up of 15 amino acids. The CDR3 reads CASSEALAGSYEQYF. The CDR3 DNA follows: TGTGCCAGCAGTGAAGCACTAGCGGGCTCCTACGAGCAGTACTTC.

The gene calls are TRBV6-5 and TRBJ2-7; the D gene is possibly TRBD2 (6 bases). Deletions cut 5 bases from V and 3 bases from J, with 11 bases between. Germline V gene sequence: CDR1 MNHEY, CDR2 SVGAGI. CDR3 size: 13 residues. CDR3 loop: CASSSNGGYEQYF. The DNA for the CDR3 is TGTGCCAGCAGTAGCAACGGGGGCTACGAGCAGTACTTC.

Note on this clone: The junction departs from germline at one end; a sequencing error may be responsible. The rearrangement uses TRBV18 and TRBJ2-3; 11 bases line up with TRBD2. The germline gives CDR1 KGHSH, CDR2 LQKENI. The length of the CDR3 is 12 residues. DNA of the CDR3: TGTGCCAGCTCACCACCGGGACTAGCGGCCAGCTTT. Translated: CASSPPGLAASF.

This chain uses TRBV2 with TRBJ2-3; 8 nucleotides align to TRBD2. After removal of 6 bases from V and 2 bases from J, the junction contained 16 bases not matched to a gene. Germline lookup yields CDR1 SNHLY and CDR2 FYNNEI. The CDR3 is 18 residues long. The DNA for the CDR3 is TGTGCCAGCAGGACCAGCGGGAGAAACCTGCCAGCCACAGATACGCAGTATTTT. Its protein product is CASRTSGRNLPATDTQYF.

This clone has a count of ten or more. The chain carries TRBV28 and TRBJ2-1, with D possibly being TRBD1 (6 bases). There are 13 residues in the CDR3. V gave up 11 bases and J gave up 4 bases, with 15 bases separating them. Germline CDR1 MDHEN, CDR2 SYDVKM. In nucleotides, the CDR3 is TGTGCCTCGCACAGGGAGCTATACAATGAGCAGTTCTTC. Its protein is CASHRELYNEQFF.

This clone was seen once. The chain couples TRBV4-3 to TRBJ2-7, with 8 bases fitting TRBD1. Germline trimming cut 3 bases from V and 0 bases from J; bases unmatched to any gene: 7. The CDR3 is made up of 16 amino acids. Germline V lookup: CDR1 LGHNA, CDR2 YSLEER. The DNA for the CDR3 is TGCGCCAGCAGCCAGGGCAGGGGGCGAAGCTCCTACGAGCAGTACTTC. It yields the protein CASSQGRGRSSYEQYF.

V is TRBV4-1 and J is TRBJ1-1; tentatively, D is TRBD1 (6 bases). Deletions cut 3 bases from V and 1 base from J, with 9 bases between. Germline V CDR1 and CDR2: MGHRA, YSYEKL. The CDR3 extends over 14 amino acids. The CDR3 reads CASSHQQGNTEAFF. In nucleotides, the CDR3 is TGCGCCAGCAGCCACCAACAGGGGAACACTGAAGCTTTCTTT.

The chain recombines TRBV9 with TRBJ2-5; possibly TRBD2 for D (5 bases). CDR1 and CDR2 from the germline V gene are SGDLS and YYNGEE. V was pared by 4 bases and J by 1 base, with 11 bases between. The CDR3 contains 14 residues. CDR3 nucleotide sequence: TGTGCCAGCAGCCCCAATGAGGGCCAAGAGACCCAGTACTTC. This encodes CASSPNEGQETQYF.

V and J are TRBV9 and TRBJ1-1, with a possible D match to TRBD1 (5 bases). The V and J ends lost 2 bases and 5 bases respectively, with 19 bases between them. The germline V gene encodes CDR1 SGDLS and CDR2 YYNGEE. CDR3 length: 16 amino acids. The CDR3 nucleotides read TGTGCCAGCAGCGTCAGGGACGGGTTGGGAGGTACTGAAGCTTTCTTT. Translated: CASSVRDGLGGTEAFF.

This clone showed up just a few times. V is TRBV27 and J is TRBJ2-3; D is uncertain. Between the trimmed V and J ends, which lost 2 bases and 5 bases, there was a span of 2 bases. Germline CDR1 reads MNHEY; CDR2 reads SMNVEV (reference sequence). The CDR3 extends over 11 amino acids. CDR3 coding DNA: TGTGCCAGCAGTTTAAAAGATACGCAGTATTTT. It is translated as CASSLKDTQYF.

V and J are TRBV5-1 and TRBJ1-1; the match to TRBD1 covers 9 bases. This CDR3 region has 16 residues. With V trimmed by 0 bases and J by 4 bases, 7 bases remained unmatched. Germline V CDR1 and CDR2: SGHRS, YFSETQ. The CDR3 nucleotides are TGCGCCAGCAGCTTGGCCCGGGACAGGGTAGGCACTGAAGCTTTCTTT. Translating it yields CASSLARDRVGTEAFF. The full variable domain, in which reference TRBV5-1 and TRBJ1-1 provide the parts outside the CDR3, is KAGVTQTPRYLIKTRGQQVTLSCSPISGHRSVSWYQQTPGQGLQFLFEYFSETQRNKGNFPGRFSGRQFSNSRSEMNVSTLELGDSALYLCASSLARDRVGTEAFFGQGTRLTVV.

V gene TRBV6-5 combines with J gene TRBJ1-1; tentative D call: TRBD1 (6 bases). The V and J ends lost 7 bases and 4 bases respectively, with 13 bases between them. The CDR3 consists of 13 residues. Germline V gene lookup returns CDR1 MNHEY and CDR2 SVGAGI. The CDR3 region has the DNA TGTGCCAGCATCCCTAGGGGGTTCACTGAAGCTTTCTTT. This codes for CASIPRGFTEAFF.